This TCR beta chain was identified in a study of blood T cell repertoires in COVID-19. Study in general: Collection of acute and convalescent COVID-19 samples took place in the United States, Italy and Spain.

Source study methods: Reference gene primer amplification gave nucleated cell count estimates. Data came from immunoSEQ multiplex PCR; TCRdb stores just in-frame clones and leaves some out. The DNA was the basis for D and trimming; V, J and clone size are from that table. The sample gives over 40,000 clones, roughly four fifths of which show up once; about 7% is in the top ten. Only a few counts were recorded for this clone. The V gene's germline CDR1 is MNHNY and CDR2 SVGAGI (reference sequence). This CDR3 has 14 residues. With 4 bases removed from V and 7 bases from J, the gap between germline ends came to 13 bases.

The chain links TRBV6-6 to TRBJ1-4; possibly TRBD1 for D (6 bases). The sample taken for sequencing was peripheral blood. This sequence was found in a man aged 55 to 69 with active COVID-19. The CDR3 protein is CASSLDSSSEKLFF. The CDR3 DNA reads as TGTGCCAGCAGTTTGGACAGCTCGAGTGAAAAACTGTTTTTT.